This T cell receptor (beta chain) was documented in a study of regulatory T cells in long-lasting Graves disease. Per the germline V gene, CDR1 is DFQATT and CDR2 is SNEGSKA (reference sequence). The length of the CDR3 is 12 residues. V was trimmed by 4 bases and J by 5 bases, leaving 12 bases between them. Arm-PCR of CDR3 regions and iRepertoire HTBI primers were used to build TCR beta libraries. Each CDR3 protein gets one entry after TCRdb re-called the multiplex PCR reads with MiXCR. The top ten clones hold around 20% of a sample with about 400,000 distinct CDR3 sequences, 20% to 25% of them seen once. Time point here: persistent/refractory GD, antithyroid drugs over 5 years with positive TRAb. Generation of the TCR library employed RNA extracted from PBMCs. Only a few counts were recorded for this clonotype. Its target is not known. The study's findings and limits: Between persistent patients, thousands of public clonotypes were shared, exceeding the approximately 900 shared between new patients.

This rearrangement joins TRBV20-1 to TRBJ2-7, with a possible D match to TRBD1 (5 bases). This specimen was peripheral blood mononuclear cells (PBMCs), taken when the disease was refractory, from a patient treated with antithyroid drugs. This TCR was recovered from a female donor with Graves disease. CDR3: CSATRQWDEQYF. The CDR3 bases are TGCAGTGCTACCAGACAGTGGGACGAGCAGTACTTC.